The source of this TCR beta chain is a study of T cell repertoires in cytomegalovirus infection. On the study more broadly: Both a matching HLA type and CMV infection were indicated by public TCR beta signatures.

The germline gives CDR1 DFQATT, CDR2 SNEGSKA (reference sequence). CDR3 length: 13 residues. To note about this clonotype: Its specificity is not known.

TCRdb ran MiXCR on the reads and lists one entry per CDR3 protein. Of 200,000 to 300,000 distinct CDR3 sequences listed, 12% to 15% are singletons. General study points: Ex vivo, HLA-C-restricted CMV-specific TCR beta clonotypes prevailed over the rest of the response.

The sequencing input was PBMCs. This chain uses TRBV20-1 with TRBJ2-2; 10 bases align to TRBD1. The TCR was taken from a human donor in good health (CMV status not recorded). Some clones in this sample may be carry-over from other donors' samples. CDR3 DNA sequence: TGCAGCGCCAGGACAGGGGGCACCGGGGAGCTGTTTTTT. It encodes CSARTGGTGELFF.